Here is one T cell receptor beta chain with its context. What it binds is not known. This specimen belongs to a study of cytomegalovirus exposure and HLA in healthy donors. Study-wide results and caveats: The study put about 180 TCR beta chains on its list as cytomegalovirus-associated. Another analysis was done later, and it associated 15,000 to 20,000 TCR beta sequences with HLA alleles at 0.05 false discovery rate. Across donors, presence/absence analyses took sequencing depth to be roughly uniform.

The PCR made use of 60 Vbeta and 13 Jbeta primers. The table came from immunoSEQ multiplex PCR; TCRdb's copy has only in-frame clones and leaves some out. The sample yields about 130,000 clones, 70% to 80% seen once. The CDR3 spans 16 residues. From germline, CDR1 is SEHNR and CDR2 FQNEAQ (reference sequence). V shed 3 bases, J shed 5 bases, and the junction held 10 bases outside the gene matches. The rearrangement uses TRBV7-9 and TRBJ2-7; 10 nucleotides agree with TRBD1. Material: PBMCs. The TCR originated in a woman in her sixties or seventies in good health and CMV-seropositive. The CDR3 loop is CASSFPLGQGIHEQYF. CDR3 bases: TGTGCCAGCAGCTTCCCCTTGGGACAGGGGATCCACGAGCAGTACTTC.